These T cell receptor beta chains were read from a single sample in a study of siplizumab effects on memory and regulatory T cells. Data came from immunoSEQ multiplex PCR; TCRdb stores just in-frame clones and leaves some out. Among 90,000 to 120,000 clones, 80% to 95% were seen once, and the ten largest hold around 2.7%. Source material: CD4+ T cells sorted from blood. The receptor source for this set is a human donor in good health. Some clones in this sample may be carry-over from other donors' samples. Both conserved end residues are part of each CDR3. A D gene is named only where the DNA matches it firmly. The size entry is marked missing in some rows and otherwise reads once, few, many or a size class.

CDR3: CASSQLMEGTEAFF; DNA: TGTGCCAGCAGCCAGCTTATGGAGGGCACTGAAGCTTTCTTT; D: .; size: .; V: TRBV14; J: TRBJ1-1
CDR3: CASSNAIRQGAVGNTIYF; DNA: TGTGCCAGCAGCAACGCGATTCGACAGGGGGCGGTGGGAAACACCATATATTTT; D: .; size: .; V: TRBV21-1; J: TRBJ1-3
CDR3: CASSANRDSYNEQFF; DNA: TGTGCCAGTAGCGCAAACAGGGATTCCTACAATGAGCAGTTCTTC; D: .; size: .; V: TRBV19; J: TRBJ2-1
CDR3: CASIILAGGPGELFF; DNA: TGTGCCAGCATTATACTAGCGGGAGGGCCCGGGGAGCTGTTTTTT; D: TRBD2; size: .; V: TRBV2; J: TRBJ2-2
CDR3: CASSIRQGVSEQYF; DNA: TGTGCCAGTAGTATCAGGCAGGGTGTAAGCGAGCAGTACTTC; D: .; size: .; V: TRBV19; J: TRBJ2-7
CDR3: CASSGRGLHQPQHF; DNA: TGTGCCAGCAGCGGAAGGGGGCTTCATCAGCCCCAGCATTTT; D: TRBD1; size: once; V: TRBV7-2; J: TRBJ1-5
CDR3: CASSPEASGRANNEQFF; DNA: TGCGCCAGCAGCCCGGAGGCAAGCGGGAGGGCCAACAATGAGCAGTTCTTC; D: TRBD2; size: .; V: TRBV5-1; J: TRBJ2-1
CDR3: CSARDEVRAFF; DNA: TGCAGTGCTAGAGATGAGGTTCGGGCTTTCTTT; D: .; size: .; V: TRBV20-1; J: TRBJ1-1
CDR3: CSVPTLGGDEKLFF; DNA: TGCAGCGTTCCCACCTTAGGGGGCGATGAAAAACTGTTTTTT; D: TRBD1; size: .; V: TRBV29-1; J: TRBJ1-4
CDR3: CASSYGQGRGNEKLFF; DNA: TGTGCCAGCAGCTATGGGCAGGGGAGAGGTAATGAAAAACTGTTTTTT; D: .; size: .; V: TRBV5-6; J: TRBJ1-4
CDR3: CAWSRVRAISTEAFF; DNA: TGTGCCTGGAGTCGGGTCAGGGCGATAAGCACTGAAGCTTTCTTT; D: .; size: .; V: TRBV30; J: TRBJ1-1
CDR3: CAGCRRVAYEQYF; DNA: TGTGCCGGGTGCCGGAGGGTCGCCTACGAGCAGTACTTC; D: .; size: .; V: TRBV19; J: TRBJ2-7
CDR3: CASSLGDRVDSPLHF; DNA: TGTGCCAGCAGCTTGGGTGACAGGGTTGATTCACCCCTCCACTTT; D: TRBD1; size: .; V: TRBV5-4; J: TRBJ1-6
CDR3: CSVQSSGANVLTF; DNA: TGCAGCGTTCAAAGCTCTGGGGCCAACGTCCTGACTTTC; D: .; size: .; V: TRBV29-1; J: TRBJ2-6
CDR3: CASRLDDRENTEAFF; DNA: TGTGCCAGCAGGCTCGATGACAGGGAGAACACTGAAGCTTTCTTT; D: TRBD1; size: .; V: TRBV7-2; J: TRBJ1-1
CDR3: CASSFPRQHRNTEAFF; DNA: TGTGCCAGCAGTTTTCCTCGCCAACATAGAAACACTGAAGCTTTCTTT; D: .; size: .; V: TRBV6-5; J: TRBJ1-1
CDR3: CASSLANRGIQETQYF; DNA: TGCGCCAGCAGCTTGGCTAACAGGGGGATCCAAGAGACCCAGTACTTC; D: TRBD1; size: .; V: TRBV5-1; J: TRBJ2-5
CDR3: CASSLRGDRYEQYF; DNA: TGTGCCAGCAGCCTCCGGGGAGATCGGTACGAGCAGTACTTC; D: .; size: .; V: TRBV5-5; J: TRBJ2-7
CDR3: CAISAGEAGGVFF; DNA: TGTGCCATCAGTGCGGGTGAAGCGGGAGGGGTGTTCTTC; D: TRBD2; size: once; V: TRBV10-3; J: TRBJ2-1
CDR3: CASRRTGGGDTQYF; DNA: TGTGCCAGCAGGAGGACAGGGGGAGGGGATACGCAGTATTTT; D: TRBD1; size: .; V: TRBV28; J: TRBJ2-3
CDR3: CASSSNPGVAKNIQYF; DNA: TGTGCCAGCAGCTCAAATCCCGGCGTAGCCAAAAACATTCAGTACTTC; D: .; size: .; V: TRBV7-2; J: TRBJ2-4
CDR3: CSVDWIGEQFF; DNA: TGCAGCGTTGATTGGATTGGAGAGCAGTTCTTC; D: .; size: .; V: TRBV29-1; J: TRBJ2-1
CDR3: CASSPRTSGRTGELFF; DNA: TGTGCCAGCAGCCCCCGGACTAGCGGTCGTACCGGGGAGCTGTTTTTT; D: TRBD2; size: .; V: TRBV7-9; J: TRBJ2-2